This T cell receptor beta chain was obtained from a study of tumor-infiltrating lymphocytes in oesophageal squamous cell carcinoma. This clonotype was detected ten times or more. TCRdb fed the PCR reads into MiXCR, producing one record per CDR3 protein. The sample has about 20,000 distinct CDR3 sequences; just under 40% are singletons. Source material: esophageal tumor tissue. The TCR sequence derives from a male donor with esophageal squamous cell carcinoma.

CDR3 protein: CASIRGRDSGNTIYF. CDR3 nucleotide sequence: TGTGCCAGCATCAGGGGCCGCGACTCTGGAAACACCATATATTTT. V usage is TRBV6-1 and J usage is TRBJ1-3; perhaps TRBD1 as D (6 bases). Germline CDR1 reads MNHNS; CDR2 reads SASEGT. The V end was cut by 7 bases, the J end by 0 bases, with 13 bases between. The length of the CDR3 is 15 residues.